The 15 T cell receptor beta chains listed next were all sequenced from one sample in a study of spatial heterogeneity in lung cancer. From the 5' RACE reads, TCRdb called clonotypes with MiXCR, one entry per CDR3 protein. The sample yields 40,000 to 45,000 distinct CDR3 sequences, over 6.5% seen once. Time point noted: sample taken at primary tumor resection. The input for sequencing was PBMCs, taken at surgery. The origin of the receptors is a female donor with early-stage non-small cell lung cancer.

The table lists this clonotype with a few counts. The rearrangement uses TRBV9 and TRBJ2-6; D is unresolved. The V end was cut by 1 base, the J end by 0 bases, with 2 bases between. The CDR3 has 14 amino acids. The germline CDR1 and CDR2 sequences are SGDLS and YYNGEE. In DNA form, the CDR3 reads TGTGCCAGCAGCGTAAGCTCTGGGGCCAACGTCCTGACTTTC. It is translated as CASSVSSGANVLTF.

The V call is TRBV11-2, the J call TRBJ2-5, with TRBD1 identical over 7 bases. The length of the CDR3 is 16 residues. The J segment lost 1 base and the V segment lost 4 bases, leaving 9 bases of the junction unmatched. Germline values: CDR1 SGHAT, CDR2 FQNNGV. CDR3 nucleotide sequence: TGTGCCAGCAGCTCGCGAGGGACAGAACTCCAAGAGACCCAGTACTTC. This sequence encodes CASSSRGTELQETQYF.

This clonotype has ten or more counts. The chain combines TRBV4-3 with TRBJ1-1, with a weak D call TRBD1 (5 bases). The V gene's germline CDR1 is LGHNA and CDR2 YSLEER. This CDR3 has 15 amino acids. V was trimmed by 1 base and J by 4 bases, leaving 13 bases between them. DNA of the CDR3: TGCGCCAGCAGCCAAGGGCGATTCAGGGCCACTGAAGCTTTCTTT. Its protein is CASSQGRFRATEAFF.

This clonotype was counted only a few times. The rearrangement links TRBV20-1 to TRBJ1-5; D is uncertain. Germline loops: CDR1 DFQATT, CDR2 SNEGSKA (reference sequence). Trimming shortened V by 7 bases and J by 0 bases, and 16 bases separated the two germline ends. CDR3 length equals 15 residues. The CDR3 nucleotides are TGCAGTGTATCCGCGGAGGAATATAGCAATCAGCCCCAGCATTTT. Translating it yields CSVSAEEYSNQPQHF.

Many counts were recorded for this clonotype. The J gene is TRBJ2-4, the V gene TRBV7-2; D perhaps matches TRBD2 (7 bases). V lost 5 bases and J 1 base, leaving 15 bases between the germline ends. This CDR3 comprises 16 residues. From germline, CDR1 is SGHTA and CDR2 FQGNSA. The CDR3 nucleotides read TGTGCCAGCAGCCAAGGGGGGGGCGCCGCCAAAAACATTCAGTACTTC. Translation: CASSQGGGAAKNIQYF.

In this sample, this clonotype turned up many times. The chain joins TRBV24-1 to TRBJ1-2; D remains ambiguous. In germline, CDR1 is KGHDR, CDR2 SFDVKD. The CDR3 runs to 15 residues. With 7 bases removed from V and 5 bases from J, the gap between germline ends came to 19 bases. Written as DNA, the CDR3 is TGTGCCACCAGCGCTTCAAAGGATATCGATTATGGCTACACCTTC. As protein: CATSASKDIDYGYTF.

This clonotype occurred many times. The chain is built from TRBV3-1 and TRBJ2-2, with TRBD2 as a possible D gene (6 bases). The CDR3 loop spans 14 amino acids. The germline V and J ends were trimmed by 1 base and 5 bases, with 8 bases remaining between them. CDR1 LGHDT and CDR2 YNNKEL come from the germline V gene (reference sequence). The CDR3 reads CASSQGGGTGELFF. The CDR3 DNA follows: TGTGCCAGCAGCCAAGGCGGAGGGACCGGGGAGCTGTTTTTT.

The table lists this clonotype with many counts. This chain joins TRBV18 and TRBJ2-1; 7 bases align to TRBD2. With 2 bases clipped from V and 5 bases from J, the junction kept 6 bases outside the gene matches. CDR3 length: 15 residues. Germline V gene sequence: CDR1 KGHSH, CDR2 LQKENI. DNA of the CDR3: TGTGCCAGCTCACCAAAGTTCGGGGGGAACAATGAGCAGTTCTTC. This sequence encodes CASSPKFGGNNEQFF.

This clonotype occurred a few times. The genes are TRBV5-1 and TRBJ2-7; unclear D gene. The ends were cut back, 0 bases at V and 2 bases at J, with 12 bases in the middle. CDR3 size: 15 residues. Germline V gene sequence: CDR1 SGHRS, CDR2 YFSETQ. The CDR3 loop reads CASSLDLQATYEQYF. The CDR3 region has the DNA TGCGCCAGCAGCTTGGATCTTCAGGCCACCTACGAGCAGTACTTC.

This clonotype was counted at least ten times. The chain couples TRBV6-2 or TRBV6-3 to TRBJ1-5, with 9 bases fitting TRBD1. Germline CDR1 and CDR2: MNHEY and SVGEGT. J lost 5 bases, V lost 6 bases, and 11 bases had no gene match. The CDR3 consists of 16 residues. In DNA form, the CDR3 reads TGTGCCAGCAGCCAAGGGACAGGGCCCACCCATCAGCCCCAGCATTTT. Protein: CASSQGTGPTHQPQHF.

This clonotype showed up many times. CDR3 in DNA: TGTGCCACCCGACCCGAGACCCAGTACTTC. Amino acids: CATRPETQYF. The chain is built from TRBV25-1 and TRBJ2-5; the D is unclear. The V and J ends lost 10 bases and 5 bases respectively, with 8 bases between them. Germline-derived CDR1 and CDR2 are MGHDK and SYGVNS. This CDR3 contains 10 residues.

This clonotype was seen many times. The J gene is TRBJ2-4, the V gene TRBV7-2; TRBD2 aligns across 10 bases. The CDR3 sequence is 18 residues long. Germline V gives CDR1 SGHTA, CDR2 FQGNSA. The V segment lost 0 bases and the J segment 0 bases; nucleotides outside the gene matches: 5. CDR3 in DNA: TGTGCCAGCAGCTTAGCGACACTAGCGGGGTCAGCCAAAAACATTCAGTACTTC. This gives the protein CASSLATLAGSAKNIQYF.

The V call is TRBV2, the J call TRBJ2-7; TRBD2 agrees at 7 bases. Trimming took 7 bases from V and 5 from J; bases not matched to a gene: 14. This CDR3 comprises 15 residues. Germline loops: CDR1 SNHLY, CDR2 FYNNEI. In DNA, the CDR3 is TGTGCCAGCAAGACCCCAAGGACTAGTAAGAACGAGCAGTACTTC. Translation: CASKTPRTSKNEQYF. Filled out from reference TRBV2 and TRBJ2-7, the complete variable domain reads EPEVTQTPSHQVTQMGQEVILRCVPISNHLYFYWYRQILGQKVEFLVSFYNNEISEKSEIFDDQFSVERPDGSNFTLKIRSTKLEDSAMYFCASKTPRTSKNEQYFGPGTRLTVT.

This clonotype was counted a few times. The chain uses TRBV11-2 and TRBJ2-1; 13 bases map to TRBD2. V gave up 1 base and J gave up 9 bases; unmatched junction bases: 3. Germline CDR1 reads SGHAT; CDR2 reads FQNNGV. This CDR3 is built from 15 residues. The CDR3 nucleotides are TGTGCCAGCAGCTTAGGAGGGACTAGCGGGGTTGAGCAGTTCTTC. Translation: CASSLGGTSGVEQFF. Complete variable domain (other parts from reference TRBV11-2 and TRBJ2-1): EAGVAQSPRYKIIEKRQSVAFWCNPISGHATLYWYQQILGQGPKLLIQFQNNGVVDDSQLPKDRFSAERLKGVDSTLKIQPAKLEDSAVYLCASSLGGTSGVEQFFGPGTRLTVL.

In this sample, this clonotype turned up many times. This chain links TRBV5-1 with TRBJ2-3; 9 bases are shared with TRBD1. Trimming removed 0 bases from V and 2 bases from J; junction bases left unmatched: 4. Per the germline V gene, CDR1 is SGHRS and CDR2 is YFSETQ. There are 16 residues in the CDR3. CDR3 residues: CASSLDRGLFTDTQYF. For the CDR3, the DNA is TGCGCCAGCAGCTTGGACAGGGGGCTTTTCACAGATACGCAGTATTTT.